This T cell receptor (beta chain) emerged from a study of cytomegalovirus exposure and HLA in healthy donors. Regarding the study as a whole: Reportedly, fewer N-insertions than the approximately 700-donor mean appeared in an Asian-associated ancestry cluster in a later analysis.

The PCR ran on 60 Vbeta and 13 Jbeta primers. Data came from immunoSEQ multiplex PCR; TCRdb stores just in-frame clones and leaves some out. The sample has around 150,000 clones, approximately 75% seen once. Donors counted as nominally healthy when sampled, yet unrecorded immune exposures were likely. Worth noting for this clone: Antigen unknown.

Germline CDR1 MDHEN, CDR2 SYDVKM. This CDR3 is 14 amino acids long. The V gene lost 3 bases and the J gene lost 4 bases, with 13 bases spanning the gap. Source material: PBMCs. The chain recombines TRBV28 with TRBJ2-7, with D perhaps matching TRBD2 (5 bases). The TCR was taken from a man in his fifties in good health and CMV-seropositive. The CDR3 DNA reads as TGTGCCAGCAGTTTGGGATCTACTAGGTACGAGCAGTACTTC. It specifies CASSLGSTRYEQYF.